What follows are 2 T cell receptor beta chains derived from one specimen sequenced in a study of tumor-infiltrating lymphocytes in primary liver carcinoma. Priming with a constant-region primer yielded TCR beta cDNA from 500 ng total RNA. It was through three nested multiplex PCR rounds of slightly modified ARM-PCR that TCR beta libraries arose. The first two PCR rounds used TRBV1-TRBV30 primers with a Cbeta primer, 10 cycles each. TCRdb used MiXCR to reprocess the multiplex PCR reads, holding one entry per CDR3 protein. The data contain roughly 120,000 distinct CDR3 sequences, around 60% of them seen just once; the ten biggest clones take up approximately 8%. Unsorted bulk tissue of about 18-34 mg yielded co-extracted RNA and DNA. The sample consisted of liver tumor tissue from sampling region 3. Subset specified: tumor region T3, left-lateral pole. These receptors all stem from a woman aged 60 to 75 with primary liver carcinoma and hepatitis B virus infection.

As concerns this clonotype: This may be a read error, as it is one base from a much larger clone. This sequence joins TRBV11-2 and TRBJ2-3; 7 nucleotides agree with TRBD1. The CDR3 is 17 amino acids. V was pared by 4 bases and J by 4 bases, with 14 bases of the junction left unmatched. Germline V gene lookup returns CDR1 SGHAT and CDR2 FQNNGV. CDR3: CASSSGTEYEFSDTQYF. The DNA for the CDR3 is TGTGCCAGCAGCTCCGGGACAGAGTACGAGTTTTCAGATACGCAGTATTTT.

The sample holds many counts of this clonotype. This sequence joins TRBV10-1 and TRBJ2-5; the D is unclear. The CDR3 is made up of 11 amino acids. Trimming took off 8 bases at V and 5 bases at J, with 9 bases between the two ends. Germline values: CDR1 WNHNN, CDR2 SYGVQD (reference sequence). The CDR3 protein is CASSNGETQYF. In nucleotides, the CDR3 is TGCGCCAGCTCTAACGGGGAGACCCAGTACTTC.